This record covers a single TCR beta chain. The target of this receptor is not known. One base away there is no much larger clone; base qualities are not given. The sample belongs to a study of T cell changes during pregnancy in multiple sclerosis (dated by TCRdb to between 2017 and 2020). For the wider study: The study examined how the T cell repertoire changed over the course of pregnancy in women with multiple sclerosis.

Library construction relied on the immunoSEQ multiplex PCR assay. What TCRdb holds here is the immuneACCESS table cut down to in-frame rearrangements. Part of the clones is not present; checked against another copy, under half of the missing clones reflect an unresolved V gene, and the others are unexplained. Recorded for this sample are roughly 62,000 clones; nearly 90% of them occurred a single time. Of the sample, roughly 2.6% falls within the top ten clones. This clonotype originated in a female donor with multiple sclerosis, enrolled in a pregnancy study. Here the sequenced sample was peripheral blood, taken in the first trimester of pregnancy.

The DNA reads TGTGCCAGCAGAAGACAGGGAGCCTATGGCTACACCTTC. Translated, this gives CASRRQGAYGYTF. The chain is encoded by TRBV6-1 joined to TRBJ1-2; TRBD1 fits 7 bases in the junction. Compared with germline, V lacks 6 bases and J lacks 4 bases; bases without a gene match: 5. Taken from the germline V gene, the CDR1 and CDR2 loops are MNHNS and SASEGT. From the cysteine up to the phenylalanine, the CDR3 has a length of 13 residues. CDR3 DNA only is kept here, 39 bases in frame from base 1.